The present T cell receptor (beta chain) was sequenced within a study of identical twins. Each CDR3 protein gets one entry after TCRdb re-called the 5' RACE reads with MiXCR. Of 350,000 to 400,000 distinct CDR3 sequences in the sample, approximately 10% were seen once. The CDR3 loop spans 15 amino acids. Germline lookup yields CDR1 MGHRA and CDR2 YSYEKL. The V and J ends lost 0 bases and 5 bases, in that order; junction bases with no gene match: 4. Sequencing input: naive T cells sorted from blood. The sequence derives from a woman aged 45-60 years in good health. The gene calls are TRBV4-1 and TRBJ1-2; TRBD1 agrees at 9 bases. CDR3 nucleotides: TGCGCCAGCAGCCAAGACCGGGACAGGGATTATGGCTACACCTTC. As protein: CASSQDRDRDYGYTF.